This T cell receptor (beta chain) was identified in a study of blood T cell repertoires in COVID-19. Study background: Material from acute and convalescent COVID-19 was sourced from the United States, Italy and Spain. T cells, B-cell-depleted T cells, or PBMCs provided the cDNA or gDNA that served as material.

Authors' processing steps: Reference gene primer amplification gave estimated nucleated cell counts. Only in-frame clones appear in the TCRdb table, and some are missing; sequencing was by immunoSEQ multiplex PCR. The DNA gave D and trimming, while V, J and clone size come from that table. There are about 220,000 clones in the sample; roughly 84% occur only once, and about 20% lies in the top ten. The germline V gene encodes CDR1 KGHSH and CDR2 LQKENI. V gave up 6 bases and J gave up 8 bases, with 14 bases separating them. There are 13 residues in the CDR3. This TCR came from a man in his thirties or forties with active or convalescent COVID-19. Sequencing input: peripheral blood. The genes are TRBV18 and TRBJ2-4; TRBD1 might be the D (6 bases). CDR3 in amino acids: CASSLQGYDIQYF. CDR3 bases: TGTGCCAGCTCGCTACAGGGCTATGACATTCAGTACTTC.